These 23 T cell receptor beta chains were sequenced from one sample in a study of human T cells and chemical hapten exposure. Time point: patch test 1, 2 weeks after DPC sensitization. Specified treatment: therapeutic diphenylcyclopropenone sensitization with weekly scalp DPC. Whole blood that had not been fractionated was the source of extracted total RNA. A single record per CDR3 protein comes from TCRdb applying MiXCR to the RACE reads. The sample shows 39,000 or so distinct CDR3 sequences, approximately 3.6% of them seen only once. The material was whole blood, obtained in connection with sensitization to the hapten diphenylcyclopropenone (DPC). These receptors all come from a man aged 50-59 years with alopecia areata. Some clones in this sample may be carry-over from other donors' samples.

The table lists this clonotype with many counts. The chain uses TRBV5-1 and TRBJ2-6; D call uncertain. The CDR3 loop spans 14 amino acids. CDR1 is SGHRS, CDR2 YFSETQ, per germline. The V and J ends lost 7 bases and 0 bases respectively, with 8 bases between them. The DNA for the CDR3 is TGCGCCAGCCTGGTGGCCTCTGGGGCCAACGTCCTGACTTTC. Translated: CASLVASGANVLTF.

This clonotype was seen at least ten times. The genes are TRBV19 and TRBJ2-1; a possible D gene is TRBD1 (5 bases). From germline, CDR1 is LNHDA and CDR2 SQIVND (reference sequence). The CDR3 runs to 11 residues. V shed 3 bases and J shed 10 bases, with 7 bases lying between them. CDR3 protein: CASSIWGEQFF. The CDR3 DNA reads TGTGCCAGTAGTATCTGGGGCGAGCAGTTCTTC.

This clonotype was seen ten or more times. CDR3 protein: CSVAGNYGYTF. The CDR3 coding sequence is TGCAGCGTTGCTGGGAACTATGGCTACACCTTC. The chain recombines TRBV29-1 with TRBJ1-2; unclear D gene. The CDR3 extends over 11 amino acids. Germline V gene lookup returns CDR1 SQVTM and CDR2 ANQGSEA. The V end was cut by 4 bases, the J end by 2 bases, with 5 bases between.

This clonotype was observed many times. The gene calls are TRBV29-1 and TRBJ1-1, with a tentative D call TRBD1 (5 bases). Per germline, CDR1 SQVTM and CDR2 ANQGSEA. The CDR3 loop spans 14 amino acids. The germline V and J ends were trimmed by 5 bases and 5 bases, with 18 bases remaining between them. The CDR3 coding sequence is TGCAGCGTTCCAAAGGGACGTCTACGAACTGAAGCTTTCTTT. Protein product: CSVPKGRLRTEAFF.

This clonotype was detected many times. This sequence joins TRBV28 and TRBJ2-2; tentatively, D is TRBD1 (6 bases). V lost 7 bases to trimming and J lost 1 base, with 19 bases between them. Germline CDR1 MDHEN, CDR2 SYDVKM. The CDR3 is made up of 17 amino acids. DNA for the CDR3: TGTGCCAGCACCCTAGGTGGGCAGGGGAAGAACACCGGGGAGCTGTTTTTT. The encoded protein is CASTLGGQGKNTGELFF. The full variable domain, completed using reference TRBV28 and TRBJ2-2, is DVKVTQSSRYLVKRTGEKVFLECVQDMDHENMFWYRQDPGLGLRLIYFSYDVKMKEKGDIPEGYSVSREKKERFSLILESASTNQTSMYLCASTLGGQGKNTGELFFGEGSRLTVL.

This clonotype was seen a few times. This sequence joins TRBV18 and TRBJ1-5; D is undetermined. Trimming shortened V by 2 bases and J by 0 bases, and 14 bases separated the two germline ends. Germline V gene lookup returns CDR1 KGHSH and CDR2 LQKENI. The CDR3 loop spans 17 amino acids. Here the CDR3 reads CASSPSGPTYSNQPQHF. The CDR3 coding sequence is TGTGCCAGCTCACCAAGCGGGCCCACTTATAGCAATCAGCCCCAGCATTTT.

This clonotype has a count of ten or more. This chain connects TRBV6-5 to TRBJ1-4; maybe TRBD1 (6 bases). CDR1 is MNHEY, CDR2 SVGAGI, per germline. V shed 6 bases and J shed 7 bases, with 18 bases lying between them. This CDR3 has 15 residues. The CDR3 sequence: CASRRGGQSSEKLFF. Here the CDR3 DNA reads TGTGCCAGCAGAAGGGGGGGTCAGTCGTCTGAAAAACTGTTTTTT.

This clonotype showed up many times. The chain combines TRBV6-6 with TRBJ1-5, with D perhaps TRBD1 (6 bases). Trimming pared 5 bases from V and 6 bases from J, leaving 14 bases between. Germline V gene lookup returns CDR1 MNHNY and CDR2 SVGAGI (reference sequence). The CDR3 extends over 14 amino acids. The CDR3 sequence: CASSQQGNSQPQHF. For the CDR3, the DNA is TGTGCCAGCAGTCAACAGGGCAACAGTCAGCCCCAGCATTTT.

This clonotype was recorded at least ten times. The chain joins TRBV5-4 to TRBJ2-7; TRBD1 or TRBD2 may be the D gene (5 bases each). Per germline, CDR1 SGHNT and CDR2 YYREEE (reference sequence). V lost 4 bases, J lost 2 bases, and 16 bases lay in between. The CDR3 is made up of 15 amino acids. CDR3 sequence: CASSRGAADTYEQYF. The CDR3 region has the DNA TGTGCCAGCAGCCGGGGTGCAGCGGACACCTACGAGCAGTACTTC.

Ten or more counts support this clonotype. V is TRBV18 and J is TRBJ1-1, with D unresolved. V dropped 3 bases and J dropped 2 bases, with 10 bases sitting between them. Germline V lookup: CDR1 KGHSH, CDR2 LQKENI. The CDR3 loop spans 14 amino acids. CDR3 coding DNA: TGTGCCAGCTCACCCCCGACATTAAACACTGAAGCTTTCTTT. It codes for CASSPPTLNTEAFF.

This clonotype showed up many times. This rearrangement joins TRBV29-1 to TRBJ1-1; no clear D. Germline-derived CDR1 and CDR2 are SQVTM and ANQGSEA. CDR3 length: 13 amino acids. V was clipped by 2 bases and J by 1 base, with 8 bases between them. Here the CDR3 DNA reads TGCAGCGTTGAAAGTAACCAGAACACTGAAGCTTTCTTT. It specifies CSVESNQNTEAFF. Filled out from reference TRBV29-1 and TRBJ1-1, the complete variable domain reads SAVISQKPSRDICQRGTSLTIQCQVDSQVTMMFWYRQQPGQSLTLIATANQGSEATYESGFVIDKFPISRPNLTFSTLTVSNMSPEDSSIYLCSVESNQNTEAFFGQGTRLTVV.

This clonotype has a count of ten or more. The J gene is TRBJ2-1, the V gene TRBV11-2; TRBD2 aligns across 7 bases. The CDR3 spans 14 residues. CDR1 and CDR2 (germline): SGHAT, FQNNGV. V trimming: 5 bases; J trimming: 7 bases; junction bases outside the gene matches: 8. CDR3 bases: TGTGCCAGCAGCCCCCGGACTAGGGGAAATGAGCAGTTCTTC. It yields the protein CASSPRTRGNEQFF.

This clonotype was seen ten or more times. The genes are TRBV12-3 or TRBV12-4 and TRBJ2-3; D gene ambiguous. The germline V and J ends were trimmed by 5 bases and 5 bases, with 5 bases remaining between them. The CDR3 sequence is 11 residues long. The CDR3, as DNA: TGTGCCAGCAGTCTGGGAGATACGCAGTATTTT. The encoded protein is CASSLGDTQYF.

There are many counts of this clonotype. The rearrangement links TRBV6-2 or TRBV6-3 to TRBJ2-1, with 7 bases fitting TRBD1. Germline-derived CDR1 and CDR2 are MNHEY and SVGEGT. The trim removed 5 bases at V and 7 bases at J, leaving 2 bases unmatched. CDR3 length equals 12 residues. The CDR3 coding sequence is TGTGCCAGCAGTCTACAGGGGAATGAGCAGTTCTTC. Translated: CASSLQGNEQFF.

This clonotype was found many times. The chain is built from TRBV16 and TRBJ2-7; D remains unclear. The CDR3 consists of 13 residues. V lost 1 base and J 0 bases, leaving 4 bases between the germline ends. CDR1 and CDR2 (germline): KGHSY, FQNENV. The CDR3 DNA reads as TGTGCCAGCAGCCAATACAGCTCCTACGAGCAGTACTTC. It yields the protein CASSQYSSYEQYF.

This clonotype occurred many times. The rearrangement uses TRBV4-2 and TRBJ2-7; 11 bases fit TRBD2. The CDR3 spans 16 residues. The germline gives CDR1 LGHNA, CDR2 YNFKEQ. J gave up 5 bases and V 3 bases, and 9 bases lay outside the gene matches. CDR3 DNA: TGTGCCAGCAGCCACTCTAGCGGGAGGAGTACGGACGAGCAGTACTTC. Protein: CASSHSSGRSTDEQYF.

This clonotype was seen many times. The chain carries TRBV4-1 and TRBJ2-7; 8 bases map to TRBD2. Germline assignment: CDR1 MGHRA and CDR2 YSYEKL. V shed 0 bases and J 3 bases; nucleotides not matched to a gene: 7. This CDR3 region has 16 residues. CDR3 in amino acids: CASSQEWSGSVYEQYF. CDR3 DNA: TGCGCCAGCAGCCAAGAATGGAGCGGGAGTGTCTACGAGCAGTACTTC.

This clonotype was counted at least ten times. This chain links TRBV7-2 with TRBJ2-5, with D uncertain. This CDR3 comprises 13 residues. The germline V gene has CDR1 SGHTA and CDR2 FQGNSA. Deletions cut 2 bases from V and 0 bases from J, with 4 bases between. The CDR3 sequence: CASSLPNQETQYF. Here the CDR3 DNA reads TGTGCCAGCAGCTTACCCAACCAAGAGACCCAGTACTTC.

This clonotype was seen at least ten times. The V and J genes are TRBV27 and TRBJ2-3, with no clear D. The CDR3 loop spans 14 amino acids. Germline V gives CDR1 MNHEY, CDR2 SMNVEV (reference sequence). With 5 bases removed from V and 4 bases from J, the gap between germline ends came to 13 bases. The CDR3 DNA is TGTGCCAGCAGTACCTTGAGAGGCGCAGATACGCAGTATTTT. Amino acid sequence: CASSTLRGADTQYF.

Many counts were recorded for this clonotype. J is TRBJ2-3 and V is TRBV27, with D hard to call. In germline, CDR1 is MNHEY, CDR2 SMNVEV (reference sequence). The CDR3 totals 11 residues. V dropped 3 bases and J dropped 7 bases, with 5 bases sitting between them. This CDR3 is CASSLRNTQYF. The CDR3 DNA reads TGTGCCAGCAGTTTGAGAAATACGCAGTATTTT.

This clonotype was detected ten times or more. This chain uses TRBV20-1 with TRBJ2-5; perhaps TRBD1 as D (5 bases). Germline V CDR1 and CDR2: DFQATT, SNEGSKA (reference sequence). The V gene lost 0 bases and the J gene lost 0 bases, with 14 bases spanning the gap. The CDR3 extends over 16 amino acids. CDR3 loop: CSARDLGHEYQETQYF. CDR3 bases: TGCAGTGCTAGAGATTTAGGACACGAGTACCAAGAGACCCAGTACTTC.

This clonotype has ten or more counts. The genes are TRBV2 and TRBJ2-5, with 9 bases aligning to TRBD2. From germline, CDR1 is SNHLY and CDR2 FYNNEI. Trimming at V came to 5 bases and at J to 7 bases, leaving 8 bases not matched to a gene. This CDR3 spans 14 amino acids. CDR3 DNA: TGTGCCAGCAGTCTAGCGGGAATGGCGGGGACCCAGTACTTC. It encodes CASSLAGMAGTQYF.

Many counts were recorded for this clonotype. This chain joins TRBV7-2 and TRBJ2-7; D is perhaps TRBD1 (5 bases). CDR1 is SGHTA and CDR2 is FQGNSA in the germline V gene. The CDR3 runs 15 residues. V lost 5 bases and J 0 bases, leaving 14 bases between the germline ends. CDR3 loop: CASSLSSGHSYEQYF. As DNA, the CDR3 is TGTGCCAGCAGCCTGTCGTCAGGGCACTCCTACGAGCAGTACTTC.